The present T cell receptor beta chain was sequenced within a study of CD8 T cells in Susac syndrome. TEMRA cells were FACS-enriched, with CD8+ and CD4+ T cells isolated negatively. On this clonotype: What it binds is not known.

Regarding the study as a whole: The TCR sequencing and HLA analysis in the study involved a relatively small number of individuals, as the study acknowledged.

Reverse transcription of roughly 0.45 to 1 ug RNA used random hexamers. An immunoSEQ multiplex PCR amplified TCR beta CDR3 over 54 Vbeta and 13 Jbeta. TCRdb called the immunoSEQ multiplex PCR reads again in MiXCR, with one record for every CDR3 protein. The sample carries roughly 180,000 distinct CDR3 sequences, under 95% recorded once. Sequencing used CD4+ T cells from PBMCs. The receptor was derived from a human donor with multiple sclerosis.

Here the CDR3 DNA reads TGTGCCAGCAGTTACTCGAAGGACAGGGTGTACGAGACCCAGTACTTC. Encoded protein: CASSYSKDRVYETQYF. The chain recombines TRBV6-2 or TRBV6-3 with TRBJ2-5; 8 bases line up with TRBD1. The V gene end was trimmed by 0 bases and the J gene end by 5 bases; junction bases not matched to a gene: 8. The CDR3 runs to 16 residues. Germline V gives CDR1 MNHEY, CDR2 SVGEGT.